These 15 T cell receptor beta chains were sequenced from one sample in a study of control samples from healthy donors and cancer patients. The data were produced by immunoSEQ multiplex PCR, yet TCRdb's version contains in-frame clones alone and is incomplete. The table has some 130,000 clones, around 92% seen once. The material sequenced was blood. The receptors here all came from a woman in her fifties or sixties in good health.

The gene calls are TRBV27 and TRBJ2-5, with 7 bases that match TRBD2. CDR3 length equals 12 residues. Germline loops: CDR1 MNHEY, CDR2 SMNVEV (reference sequence). V shed 4 bases, J shed 4 bases, and the junction held 0 bases outside the gene matches. CDR3 in amino acids: CASSSSGETQYF. In DNA form, the CDR3 reads TGTGCCAGCAGTTCTAGCGGAGAGACCCAGTACTTC.

The V and J genes are TRBV29-1 and TRBJ2-4; D call uncertain. Trimming pared 2 bases from V and 5 bases from J, leaving 4 bases between. The CDR3 consists of 11 residues. The germline V gene has CDR1 SQVTM and CDR2 ANQGSEA. The CDR3 protein is CSVESQNIQYF. The CDR3 bases are TGCAGCGTTGAAAGCCAAAACATTCAGTACTTC.

The chain is built from TRBV30 and TRBJ2-2, with D hard to call. The V end lost 2 bases, the J end lost 2 bases, and 9 bases lay between the germline ends. The CDR3 is made up of 14 amino acids. Germline V gene lookup returns CDR1 GTSNPN and CDR2 SVGIG (reference sequence). CDR3 sequence: CAWSFGINTGELFF. The CDR3 region has the DNA TGTGCCTGGAGTTTTGGTATCAACACCGGGGAGCTGTTTTTT.

The CDR3 sequence is CASSLGLVSPDTQYF. In DNA form, the CDR3 reads TGCGCCAGCAGCTTGGGGCTAGTCAGCCCAGATACGCAGTATTTT. This rearrangement joins TRBV5-1 to TRBJ2-3; the D is unclear. V shed 0 bases and J shed 4 bases, with 12 bases lying between them. Germline CDR1 SGHRS, CDR2 YFSETQ. The CDR3 has 15 residues.

The CDR3 sequence: CASSYWDFSNEQFF. CDR3 bases: TGTGCCAGCAGCTACTGGGACTTCTCCAATGAGCAGTTCTTC. V usage is TRBV5-6 and J usage is TRBJ2-1; D possibly corresponds to TRBD2 (6 bases). Trimming took 3 bases from V and 6 from J, leaving 13 bases between them. Germline V CDR1 and CDR2: SGHDT, YYEEEE. This CDR3 comprises 14 residues. Full variable domain (missing parts from reference TRBV5-6 and TRBJ2-1): DAGVTQSPTHLIKTRGQQVTLRCSPKSGHDTVSWYQQALGQGPQFIFQYYEEEERQRGNFPDRFSGHQFPNYSSELNVNALLLGDSALYLCASSYWDFSNEQFFGPGTRLTVL.

The V and J genes are TRBV19 and TRBJ1-2; unclear D gene. The germline V gene has CDR1 LNHDA and CDR2 SQIVND (reference sequence). Trimming stripped 5 bases from V and 4 bases from J, with 11 bases between. The CDR3 contains 13 residues. The CDR3 sequence is CASSPENFYGYTF. In DNA form, the CDR3 reads TGTGCCAGTAGTCCTGAGAATTTCTATGGCTACACCTTC.

V and J are TRBV19 and TRBJ1-1; D perhaps matches TRBD1 (5 bases). Germline V gives CDR1 LNHDA, CDR2 SQIVND (reference sequence). CDR3 length: 15 amino acids. V lost 8 bases to trimming and J lost 1 base, with 17 bases between them. The CDR3 nucleotides are TGTGCCAGTTGGATCGAGGGGCTCAAGAACACTGAAGCTTTCTTT. Translating gives CASWIEGLKNTEAFF.

The V call is TRBV7-9, the J call TRBJ2-1; 7 nucleotides match TRBD2. The V gene's germline CDR1 is SEHNR and CDR2 FQNEAQ (reference sequence). V shed 3 bases, J shed 3 bases, and the junction held 8 bases outside the gene matches. The CDR3 covers 16 residues. CDR3 amino acids: CASSLAPGGSYNEQFF. The DNA for the CDR3 is TGTGCCAGCAGCTTGGCCCCGGGCGGGAGCTACAATGAGCAGTTCTTC.

The genes are TRBV6-1 and TRBJ2-7, with D hard to call. V was shortened by 2 bases and J by 2 bases, with 10 bases between the two germline ends. Germline V gives CDR1 MNHNS, CDR2 SASEGT. The CDR3 extends over 14 amino acids. This CDR3 is CASSESPTTYEQYF. CDR3 in DNA: TGTGCCAGCAGTGAATCCCCCACAACCTACGAGCAGTACTTC.

This chain uses TRBV24-1 with TRBJ1-5; no clear D. The CDR3 covers 12 residues. CDR1 and CDR2 (germline): KGHDR, SFDVKD. The ends were cut back, 3 bases at V and 7 bases at J, with 6 bases in the middle. CDR3 amino acids: CATSDTFQPQHF. The CDR3, as DNA: TGTGCCACCAGTGATACTTTCCAGCCCCAGCATTTT.

V and J are TRBV7-8 and TRBJ2-1; TRBD2 is a possible D gene (5 bases). The CDR3 runs 19 residues. The germline gives CDR1 SGHVS, CDR2 FQNEAQ. V lost 1 base and J lost 0, with 19 bases in between. This chain's CDR3 is CASSLVGATTGRSYNEQFF. The CDR3 DNA reads as TGTGCCAGCAGCTTAGTGGGAGCCACTACTGGGCGCTCCTACAATGAGCAGTTCTTC.

This clone was recorded once. The chain links TRBV13 to TRBJ2-7; 8 bases line up with TRBD2. The CDR3 spans 14 residues. Germline V gives CDR1 PRHDT, CDR2 FYEKMQ (reference sequence). J was trimmed by 5 bases and V by 0 bases; bases with no gene match: 3. Written as DNA, the CDR3 is TGTGCCAGCAGCTTAGGCGGGGGGGCCAACGAGCAGTACTTC. Its protein product is CASSLGGGANEQYF.

This chain uses TRBV3-1 (or the pseudogene TRBV3-2) with TRBJ2-1; 10 nucleotides match TRBD1. The CDR3 consists of 17 residues. Germline CDR1 LGHDT, CDR2 YNNKEL (reference sequence). With 3 bases clipped from V and 7 bases from J, the junction kept 12 bases outside the gene matches. In DNA, the CDR3 is TGTGCCAGCAGCCAGGAGGGGACAGGGGTTTTTGGGAATGAGCAGTTCTTC. It is translated as CASSQEGTGVFGNEQFF.

The genes are TRBV11-3 and TRBJ2-1, with D hard to call. The germline gives CDR1 SGHNT, CDR2 YENEEA. Trimming removed 1 base at V and 7 bases at J, with 17 bases between. CDR3 length equals 16 residues. The CDR3 spells CASSLGRWGSWNEQFF. The CDR3 DNA reads TGTGCCAGCAGCTTAGGGCGCTGGGGAAGTTGGAATGAGCAGTTCTTC.

This clone is a singleton in its sample. The V and J genes are TRBV28 and TRBJ2-1; TRBD2 agrees at 9 bases. The CDR3 is made up of 15 amino acids. Germline-derived CDR1 and CDR2 are MDHEN and SYDVKM. After removal of 7 bases from V and 0 bases from J, the junction contained 4 bases not matched to a gene. This chain's CDR3 is CASNSGSVSYNEQFF. In DNA, the CDR3 is TGTGCCAGCAATAGCGGGAGCGTCTCCTACAATGAGCAGTTCTTC. Looking up the rest from reference TRBV28 and TRBJ2-1 gives the full variable domain: DVKVTQSSRYLVKRTGEKVFLECVQDMDHENMFWYRQDPGLGLRLIYFSYDVKMKEKGDIPEGYSVSREKKERFSLILESASTNQTSMYLCASNSGSVSYNEQFFGPGTRLTVL.